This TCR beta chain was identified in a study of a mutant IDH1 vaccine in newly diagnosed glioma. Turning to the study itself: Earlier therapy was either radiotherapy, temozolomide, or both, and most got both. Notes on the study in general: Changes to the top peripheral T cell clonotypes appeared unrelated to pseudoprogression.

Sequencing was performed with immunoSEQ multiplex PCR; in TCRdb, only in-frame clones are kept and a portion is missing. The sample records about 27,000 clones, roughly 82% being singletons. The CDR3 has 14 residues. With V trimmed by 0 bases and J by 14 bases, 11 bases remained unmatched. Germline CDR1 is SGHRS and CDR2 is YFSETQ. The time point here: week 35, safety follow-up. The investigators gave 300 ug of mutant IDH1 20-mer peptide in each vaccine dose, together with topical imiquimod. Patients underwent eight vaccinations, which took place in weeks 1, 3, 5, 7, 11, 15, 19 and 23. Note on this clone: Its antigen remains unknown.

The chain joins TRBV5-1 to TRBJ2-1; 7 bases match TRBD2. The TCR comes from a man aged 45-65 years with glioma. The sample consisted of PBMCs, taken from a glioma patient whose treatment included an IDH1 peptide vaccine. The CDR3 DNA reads TGCGCCAGCAGCTTGGATTCTAGCGGAAGGGAGGAGTTCTTC. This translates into CASSLDSSGREEFF.